Included here is one T cell receptor (beta chain) sequence, with context. The data are from a study of blood T cell repertoires in COVID-19. Participants had their cohort set by participant-reported clinical history. In the study's own analysis: Cell counts per sample came from amplifying reference gene primers. TCRdb keeps only in-frame clones here, not all; method: immunoSEQ multiplex PCR. V, J and clone size are taken as reported in that table, and D and trimming were inferred from the DNA itself. The sample carries 300,000 to 350,000 clones, 80% to 90% recorded once. CDR1 is SEHNR, CDR2 FQNEAQ, per germline (reference sequence). V lost 5 bases to trimming and J lost 1 base, with 11 bases between them. CDR3 length: 14 residues.

The rearrangement links TRBV7-9 to TRBJ1-1; D not resolved. The sample was PBMCs or T cells enriched from blood (not recorded which). This TCR was recovered from a woman in her thirties or forties with acute COVID-19. DNA of the CDR3: TGTGCCAGCAGCCAACCTGGGAGGAACACTGAAGCTTTCTTT. It translates to CASSQPGRNTEAFF.